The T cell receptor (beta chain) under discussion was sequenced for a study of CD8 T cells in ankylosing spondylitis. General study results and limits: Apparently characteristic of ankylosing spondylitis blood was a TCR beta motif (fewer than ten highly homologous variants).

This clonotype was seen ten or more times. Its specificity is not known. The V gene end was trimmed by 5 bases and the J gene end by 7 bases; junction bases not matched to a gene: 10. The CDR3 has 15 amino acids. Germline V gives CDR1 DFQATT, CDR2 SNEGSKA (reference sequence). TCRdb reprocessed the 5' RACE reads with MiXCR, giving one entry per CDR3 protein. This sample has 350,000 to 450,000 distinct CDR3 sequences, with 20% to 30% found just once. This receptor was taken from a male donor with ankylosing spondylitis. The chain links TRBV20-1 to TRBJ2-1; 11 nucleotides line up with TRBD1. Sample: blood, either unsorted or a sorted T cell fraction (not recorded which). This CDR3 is CSAERDRGVSNEQFF. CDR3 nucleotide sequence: TGCAGTGCTGAACGGGACAGGGGGGTTTCGAATGAGCAGTTCTTC.